These 3 T cell receptor beta chains originate from one sample sequenced in a study of control samples from healthy donors and cancer patients. Generated by immunoSEQ multiplex PCR, the TCRdb table keeps only in-frame clones and is missing some. The data hold approximately 170,000 clones, with approximately 92% observed a single time. The sequencing sample was made of blood. The source is a man aged 25-45 years in good health.

The chain uses TRBV25-1 and TRBJ2-2, with 8 bases aligning to TRBD1. The V segment lost 2 bases and the J segment 3 bases; nucleotides outside the gene matches: 8. The length of the CDR3 is 17 residues. Germline V gene lookup returns CDR1 MGHDK and CDR2 SYGVNS. The CDR3 DNA reads TGTGCCAGCAGTGAAGGTCCCGGGACAGGTCACACCGGGGAGCTGTTTTTT. Amino acid sequence: CASSEGPGTGHTGELFF.

J is TRBJ1-1 and V is TRBV11-2; D is ambiguous. V was pared by 2 bases and J by 1 base, with 5 bases between. Germline V CDR1 and CDR2: SGHAT, FQNNGV. This CDR3 has 13 residues. The CDR3 DNA sequence: TGTGCCAGCAGCTTATTGCAGAACACTGAAGCTTTCTTT. Protein product: CASSLLQNTEAFF.

The chain joins TRBV5-1 to TRBJ2-3; 9 nucleotides line up with TRBD2. Germline-derived CDR1 and CDR2 are SGHRS and YFSETQ. The CDR3 has 19 residues. V lost 1 base and J lost 0; bases outside the gene matches: 12. For the CDR3, the DNA is TGCGCCAGCAGCTTGACAGGCAGCGGGGGGTTCCTTAGCACAGATACGCAGTATTTT. This encodes CASSLTGSGGFLSTDTQYF.